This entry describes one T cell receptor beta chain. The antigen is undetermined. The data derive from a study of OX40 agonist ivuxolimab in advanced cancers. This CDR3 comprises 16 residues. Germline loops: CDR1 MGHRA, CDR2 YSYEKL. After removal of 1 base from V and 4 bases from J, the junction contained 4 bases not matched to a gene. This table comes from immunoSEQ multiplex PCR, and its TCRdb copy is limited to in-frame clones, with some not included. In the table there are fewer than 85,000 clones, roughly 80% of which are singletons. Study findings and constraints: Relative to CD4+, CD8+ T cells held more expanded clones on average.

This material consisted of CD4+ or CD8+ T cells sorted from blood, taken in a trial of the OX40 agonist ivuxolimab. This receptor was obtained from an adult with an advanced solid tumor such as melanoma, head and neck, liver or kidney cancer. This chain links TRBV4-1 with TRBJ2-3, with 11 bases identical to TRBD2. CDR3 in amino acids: CASSQGDSGRADTQYF. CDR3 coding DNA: TGCGCCAGCAGCCAAGGTGATAGCGGGAGGGCAGATACGCAGTATTTT.